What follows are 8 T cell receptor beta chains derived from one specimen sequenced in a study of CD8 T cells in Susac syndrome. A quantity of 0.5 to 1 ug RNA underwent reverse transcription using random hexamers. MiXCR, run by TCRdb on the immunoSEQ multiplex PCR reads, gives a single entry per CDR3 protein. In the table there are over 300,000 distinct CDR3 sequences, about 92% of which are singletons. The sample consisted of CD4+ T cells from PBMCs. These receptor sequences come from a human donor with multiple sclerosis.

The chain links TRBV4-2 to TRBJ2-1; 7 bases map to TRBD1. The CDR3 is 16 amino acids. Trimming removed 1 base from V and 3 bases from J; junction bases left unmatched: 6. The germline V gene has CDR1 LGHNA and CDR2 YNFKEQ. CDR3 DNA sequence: TGTGCCAGCAGCCAAGGCGTACAGGGGCGCTACAATGAGCAGTTCTTC. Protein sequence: CASSQGVQGRYNEQFF.

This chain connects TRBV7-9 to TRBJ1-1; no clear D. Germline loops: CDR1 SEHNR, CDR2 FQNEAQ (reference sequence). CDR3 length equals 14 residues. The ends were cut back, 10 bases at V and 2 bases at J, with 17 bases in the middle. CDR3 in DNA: TGTGCCAAGGAGACTCCCCTGGTTAACACTGAAGCTTTCTTT. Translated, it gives CAKETPLVNTEAFF.

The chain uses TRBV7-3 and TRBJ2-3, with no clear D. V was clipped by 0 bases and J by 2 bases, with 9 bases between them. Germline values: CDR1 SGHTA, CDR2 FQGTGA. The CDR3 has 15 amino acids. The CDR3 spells CASSLTGSDTDTQYF. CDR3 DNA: TGTGCCAGCAGCTTAACGGGAAGTGACACAGATACGCAGTATTTT.

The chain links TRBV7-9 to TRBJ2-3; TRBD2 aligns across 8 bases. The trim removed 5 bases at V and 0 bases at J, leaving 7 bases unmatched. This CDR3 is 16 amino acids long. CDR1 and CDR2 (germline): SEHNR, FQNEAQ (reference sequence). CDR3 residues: CASSPRLATSTDTQYF. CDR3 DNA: TGTGCCAGCAGCCCAAGACTAGCGACGAGCACAGATACGCAGTATTTT.

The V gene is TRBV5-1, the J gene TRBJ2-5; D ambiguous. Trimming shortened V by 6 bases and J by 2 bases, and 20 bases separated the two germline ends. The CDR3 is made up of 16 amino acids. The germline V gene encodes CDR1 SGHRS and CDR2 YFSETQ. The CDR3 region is CASIRSQASAQETQYF. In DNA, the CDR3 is TGCGCCAGCATCAGGTCTCAGGCTTCTGCGCAAGAGACCCAGTACTTC.

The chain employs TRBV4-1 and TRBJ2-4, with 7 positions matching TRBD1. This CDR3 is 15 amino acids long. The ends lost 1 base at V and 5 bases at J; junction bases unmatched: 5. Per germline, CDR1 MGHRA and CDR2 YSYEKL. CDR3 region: CASSQGRGSQNIQYF. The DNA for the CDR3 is TGCGCCAGCAGCCAAGGCAGGGGGTCCCAAAACATTCAGTACTTC.

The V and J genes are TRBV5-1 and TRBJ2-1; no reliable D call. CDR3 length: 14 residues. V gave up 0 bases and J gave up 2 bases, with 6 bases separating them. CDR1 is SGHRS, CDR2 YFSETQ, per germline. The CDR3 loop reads CASSLGEPYNEQFF. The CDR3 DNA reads TGCGCCAGCAGCTTGGGGGAACCCTACAATGAGCAGTTCTTC.

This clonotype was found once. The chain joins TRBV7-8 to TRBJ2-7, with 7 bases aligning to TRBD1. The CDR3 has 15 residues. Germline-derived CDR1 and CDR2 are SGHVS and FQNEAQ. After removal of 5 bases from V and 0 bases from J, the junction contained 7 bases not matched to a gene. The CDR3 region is CASSNRTGYSYEQYF. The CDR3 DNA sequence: TGTGCCAGCAGCAACAGGACAGGATACTCCTACGAGCAGTACTTC. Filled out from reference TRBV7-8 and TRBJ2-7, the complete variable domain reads GAGVSQSPRYKVAKRGQDVALRCDPISGHVSLFWYQQALGQGPEFLTYFQNEAQLDKSGLPSDRFFAERPEGSVSTLKIQRTQQEDSAVYLCASSNRTGYSYEQYFGPGTRLTVT.